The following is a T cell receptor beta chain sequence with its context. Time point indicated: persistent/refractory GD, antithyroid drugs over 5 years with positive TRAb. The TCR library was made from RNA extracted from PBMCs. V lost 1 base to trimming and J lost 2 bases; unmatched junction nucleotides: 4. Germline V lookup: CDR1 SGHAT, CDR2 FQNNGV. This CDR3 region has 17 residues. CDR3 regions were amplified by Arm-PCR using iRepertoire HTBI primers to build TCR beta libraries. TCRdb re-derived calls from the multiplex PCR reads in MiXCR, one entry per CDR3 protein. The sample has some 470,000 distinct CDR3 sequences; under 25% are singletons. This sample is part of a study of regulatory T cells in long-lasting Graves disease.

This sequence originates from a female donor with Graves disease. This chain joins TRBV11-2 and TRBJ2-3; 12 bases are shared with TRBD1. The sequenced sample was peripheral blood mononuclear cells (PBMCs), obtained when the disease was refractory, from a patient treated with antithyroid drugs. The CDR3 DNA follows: TGTGCCAGCAGCTTAGGTGGGACAGGGGGCTTCACAGATACGCAGTATTTT. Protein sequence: CASSLGGTGGFTDTQYF.